This T cell receptor (beta chain) is from a study of shared clonotypes between healthy human individuals. At the level of the study: A few men and a couple of women, aged 18 to 49, were donors.

The run depth of the assay was deep. TCRdb's copy holds only in-frame clones and misses some; the assay was immunoSEQ multiplex PCR. The sample shows around 2.3 million clones, around 95% of them seen only once. Between the trimmed V and J ends, which lost 2 bases and 2 bases, there was a span of 10 bases. Germline-derived CDR1 and CDR2 are SGHNT and YYREEE (reference sequence). The CDR3 is 15 amino acids. The chain carries TRBV5-4 and TRBJ2-2; D unclear. Sequencing used naive CD4+ T cells sorted from blood. Subset meaning: CD45RA+ positively selected. The origin of this receptor is a man between 18 and 35 years old in good health. The CDR3 DNA follows: TGTGCCAGCAGCTTAGGCGGAGTTAACACCGGGGAGCTGTTTTTT. This sequence encodes CASSLGGVNTGELFF.